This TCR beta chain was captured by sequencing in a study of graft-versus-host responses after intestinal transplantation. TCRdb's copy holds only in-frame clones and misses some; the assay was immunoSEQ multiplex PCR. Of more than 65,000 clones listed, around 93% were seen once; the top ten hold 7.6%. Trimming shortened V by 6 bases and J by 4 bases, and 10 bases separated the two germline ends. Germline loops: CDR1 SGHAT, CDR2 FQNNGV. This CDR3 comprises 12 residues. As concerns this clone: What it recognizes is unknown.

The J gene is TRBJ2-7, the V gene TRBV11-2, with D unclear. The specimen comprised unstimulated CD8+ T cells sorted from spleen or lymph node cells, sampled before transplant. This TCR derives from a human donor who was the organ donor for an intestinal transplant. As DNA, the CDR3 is TGTGCCAGCAGTGAGATGGGATACGAGCAGTACTTC. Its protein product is CASSEMGYEQYF.